The TCR beta chain described here comes from a study of shared clonotypes between healthy human individuals. General study points: When naive CD4 clonotypes were compared across several donors, about 5% were shared. The genetic and exposure-history diversity represented was limited by few donors.

Only in-frame clones appear in the TCRdb table, and some are missing; sequencing was by immunoSEQ multiplex PCR. Among about a million clones listed, around 75% were seen once. Regarding this clone: Its specificity is unknown.

Donors were healthy HIV-negative adults without recent acute infections or vaccinations. Donors, without exception, were Caucasian adults residing in Nashville, Tennessee. What was sequenced was memory CD4+ T cells sorted from blood. Subset specified: CD45RA-negative fraction. The sequence derives from a man aged 18 to 30 in good health.

CDR3 region: CASSLGTTQETQYF. DNA of the CDR3: TGCGCCAGCAGCTTGGGGACTACTCAAGAGACCCAGTACTTC. The chain couples TRBV5-1 to TRBJ2-5; possibly TRBD2 for D (6 bases). This CDR3 has 14 amino acids. Between the trimmed V and J ends, which lost 0 bases and 2 bases, there was a span of 8 bases. Germline lookup yields CDR1 SGHRS and CDR2 YFSETQ.